This T cell receptor (beta chain) was obtained from a study of blood T cell repertoires in COVID-19. Turning to the study itself: There were acute and convalescent COVID-19 samples, and they came from the United States, Italy and Spain. PBMCs, B-cell-depleted T cells, or T cells provided the cDNA or gDNA that made up the material.

CDR3 length equals 15 residues. The table came from immunoSEQ multiplex PCR; TCRdb's copy has only in-frame clones and leaves some out. The sample lists fewer than 120,000 clones, over 65% occurring once. Source material: peripheral blood. The sequence derives from an elderly woman with acute or convalescent COVID-19. The V gene is TRBV21-1, the J gene TRBJ1-5; the DNA was not used to check the table's D call, TRBD1. TRBV21-1 is reported as a pseudogene. The CDR3 region has the DNA TGTGCCAGCAGGTACAGGGGGCAGCGGCATCAGCCCCAGCATTTT. Protein product: CASRYRGQRHQPQHF.